This T cell receptor (beta chain) derives from a study of shared clonotypes between healthy human individuals. TCRdb keeps only in-frame clones here, not all; method: immunoSEQ multiplex PCR. The repertoire holds roughly 1,100,000 clones, about 75% seen once, with approximately 1.5% in the top ten. V was pared by 5 bases and J by 7 bases, with 14 bases between. In germline, CDR1 is SGHTA, CDR2 FQGNSA. This CDR3 has 13 amino acids. This TCR came from a man aged 18 to 29 in good health. V and J are TRBV7-2 and TRBJ1-2; D is unresolved. Input material: memory CD4+ T cells sorted from blood. Subset here: CD45RA-negative fraction. CDR3: CASSPGWGSGYTF. CDR3 sequence (DNA): TGTGCCAGCAGCCCCGGATGGGGTTCTGGCTACACCTTC.